This TCR beta chain came from a study of technical replicates of blood from several donors. In germline, CDR1 is SGHRS, CDR2 YFSETQ. J gave up 2 bases and V 0 bases, and 5 bases lay outside the gene matches. This CDR3 contains 15 residues. Libraries were prepared by immunoSEQ multiplex PCR; TCRdb keeps only in-frame clonotypes and omits some of them. Here the sample spans some 93,000 clones, approximately 95% being singletons. The specimen was T cells isolated from PBMCs. The V gene is TRBV5-1, the J gene TRBJ2-7; 7 nucleotides align to TRBD2. This clonotype was obtained from a human donor in good health. CDR3 amino acids: CASSLAGTNAYEQYF. The DNA of the CDR3 is TGCGCCAGCAGCTTGGCCGGGACTAACGCCTACGAGCAGTACTTC. The entire variable domain, with the rest obtained from reference TRBV5-1 and TRBJ2-7, is as follows: KAGVTQTPRYLIKTRGQQVTLSCSPISGHRSVSWYQQTPGQGLQFLFEYFSETQRNKGNFPGRFSGRQFSNSRSEMNVSTLELGDSALYLCASSLAGTNAYEQYFGPGTRLTVT.